This T cell receptor (beta chain) was obtained from a study of blood T cell repertoires in COVID-19. This CDR3 comprises 12 residues. Per the germline V gene, CDR1 is SGHTA and CDR2 is FQGTGA. Trimming pared 7 bases from V and 6 bases from J, leaving 9 bases between. Assay used: immunoSEQ multiplex PCR; TCRdb lists only in-frame clones, some missing. The data contain 95,000 to 110,000 clones, around 82% of them singletons. Sequencing input: peripheral blood. The rearrangement links TRBV7-3 to TRBJ2-2; tentatively, D is TRBD2 (5 bases). The receptor was isolated from a human donor in a cohort sampled during active COVID-19. The CDR3 DNA is TGTGCCAGCACCCGGGATTCCGGGGAGCTGTTTTTT. Protein sequence: CASTRDSGELFF.